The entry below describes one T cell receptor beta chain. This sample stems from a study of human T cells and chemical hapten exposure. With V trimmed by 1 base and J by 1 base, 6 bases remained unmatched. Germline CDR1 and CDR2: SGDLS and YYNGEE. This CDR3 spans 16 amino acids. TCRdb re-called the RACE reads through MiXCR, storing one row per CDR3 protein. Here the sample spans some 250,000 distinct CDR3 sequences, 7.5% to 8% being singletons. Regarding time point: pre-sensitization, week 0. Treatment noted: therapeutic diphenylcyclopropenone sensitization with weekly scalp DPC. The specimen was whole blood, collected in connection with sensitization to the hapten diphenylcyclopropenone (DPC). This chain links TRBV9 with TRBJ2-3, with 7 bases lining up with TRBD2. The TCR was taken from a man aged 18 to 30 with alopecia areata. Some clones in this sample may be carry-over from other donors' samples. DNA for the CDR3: TGTGCCAGCAGCGTACGCCGGGGAGGGGGCACAGATACGCAGTATTTT. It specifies CASSVRRGGGTDTQYF.